The rows below give T cell receptor beta chains drawn from one sample of a study of cytomegalovirus exposure and HLA in healthy donors. Generated by immunoSEQ multiplex PCR, the TCRdb table keeps only in-frame clones and is missing some. This sample has 150,000 to 200,000 clones; roughly 88% occur once, and the top ten carry roughly 10%. Material: PBMCs. The receptors originated from a man aged 18 to 35 in good health and CMV-seropositive. CDR3s include the opening cysteine and the closing phenylalanine or tryptophan. Fields, in order: V gene, clone size, J gene, D gene, CDR3 DNA, CDR3 protein. The D gene is left open where the match is weak. Clone size is not always given. Where it is, it says once, few, many or a class for expanded clones.

V gene: TRBV30
clone size: once
J gene: TRBJ1-1
D gene: .
CDR3 DNA: TGTGCCTGGACCCGGAGTTCAGCGAACACTGAAGCTTTCTTT
CDR3 protein: CAWTRSSANTEAFF

V gene: TRBV5-4
clone size: .
J gene: TRBJ2-2
D gene: TRBD1
CDR3 DNA: TGTGCCAGCAGCTTGAGGGGGCTCCTAAACACCGGGGAGCTGTTTTTT
CDR3 protein: CASSLRGLLNTGELFF

V gene: TRBV6-4
clone size: few
J gene: TRBJ2-1
D gene: TRBD2
CDR3 DNA: TGTGCCAGCAGTGATAGCGGGGGGGCCAATGAGCAGTTCTTC
CDR3 protein: CASSDSGGANEQFF

V gene: TRBV4-1
clone size: .
J gene: TRBJ2-7
D gene: .
CDR3 DNA: TGCGCCAGCAGCCAAGATATGGGGAGCCCCAAACTTTACGAGCAGTACTTC
CDR3 protein: CASSQDMGSPKLYEQYF

V gene: TRBV2
clone size: .
J gene: TRBJ2-7
D gene: .
CDR3 DNA: TGTGCCAGCAGCCGGAACAGGGAAATGGGCGAGCAGTACTTC
CDR3 protein: CASSRNREMGEQYF

V gene: TRBV18
clone size: .
J gene: TRBJ1-5
D gene: .
CDR3 DNA: TGTGCCAGCTCATCCTTCAGGGTCCATAGCAATCAGCCCCAGCATTTT
CDR3 protein: CASSSFRVHSNQPQHF

V gene: TRBV18
clone size: .
J gene: TRBJ2-3
D gene: TRBD1
CDR3 DNA: TGTGCCAGCTCATCCGGACAGGGGAGGACAGATACGCAGTATTTT
CDR3 protein: CASSSGQGRTDTQYF

V gene: TRBV18
clone size: .
J gene: TRBJ2-4
D gene: TRBD2
CDR3 DNA: TGTGCCAGCTCTGGTCCTAGCGGGGGTGATCAGTACTTC
CDR3 protein: CASSGPSGGDQYF

V gene: TRBV2
clone size: .
J gene: TRBJ2-5
D gene: .
CDR3 DNA: TGTGCCAGCAGGCCCAGGGGTGGGGAGACCCAGTACTTC
CDR3 protein: CASRPRGGETQYF

V gene: TRBV4-1
clone size: .
J gene: TRBJ1-2
D gene: .
CDR3 DNA: TGCGCCAGCAGCCAAGTATCAGGATTAGGCTACACCTTC
CDR3 protein: CASSQVSGLGYTF

V gene: TRBV15
clone size: .
J gene: TRBJ1-2
D gene: .
CDR3 DNA: TGTGCCACCAGCAGAGTAGGCGGCGGTGGCTACACCTTC
CDR3 protein: CATSRVGGGGYTF

V gene: TRBV6-4
clone size: once
J gene: TRBJ2-1
D gene: TRBD2
CDR3 DNA: TGTGCCAGCAGCAATATGAGCGGGGCATCGGAGCAGTTCTTC
CDR3 protein: CASSNMSGASEQFF

V gene: TRBV19
clone size: .
J gene: TRBJ2-3
D gene: .
CDR3 DNA: TGTGCCAGTACCGGAGATACGCAGTATTTT
CDR3 protein: CASTGDTQYF

V gene: TRBV4-3
clone size: .
J gene: TRBJ2-5
D gene: TRBD2
CDR3 DNA: TGCGCCAGCAGCCAAGACTTTAAGGGACTAGCAGGAGAGACCCAGTACTTC
CDR3 protein: CASSQDFKGLAGETQYF

V gene: TRBV6-1
clone size: .
J gene: TRBJ1-1
D gene: TRBD1
CDR3 DNA: TGTGCCAGCAGTGAATACCCGGACAGGGTTACTGAAGCTTTCTTT
CDR3 protein: CASSEYPDRVTEAFF

V gene: TRBV9
clone size: .
J gene: TRBJ1-1
D gene: .
CDR3 DNA: TGTGCCAGCAGCGCAACCCCAGTGAACACTGAAGCTTTCTTT
CDR3 protein: CASSATPVNTEAFF

V gene: TRBV19
clone size: .
J gene: TRBJ1-2
D gene: .
CDR3 DNA: TGTGCCGCGGGCCACTATGGCTACACCTTC
CDR3 protein: CAAGHYGYTF

V gene: TRBV18
clone size: .
J gene: TRBJ1-3
D gene: .
CDR3 DNA: TGTGCCAGCTCACCGCCTGACAGGAGCTCTGGAAACACCATATATTTT
CDR3 protein: CASSPPDRSSGNTIYF

V gene: TRBV18
clone size: .
J gene: TRBJ2-1
D gene: .
CDR3 DNA: TGTGCCAGCTCAGAGATAGATGACAATGAGCAGTTCTTC
CDR3 protein: CASSEIDDNEQFF

V gene: TRBV11-3
clone size: .
J gene: TRBJ2-1
D gene: TRBD1
CDR3 DNA: TGTGCCAGCAGCTTAAGTGGACAGGATTACAATGAGCAGTTCTTC
CDR3 protein: CASSLSGQDYNEQFF

V gene: TRBV28
clone size: .
J gene: TRBJ2-7
D gene: .
CDR3 DNA: TGTGCCAGCAGTTCCGACAGGTCAGGCTCCTACGAGCAGTACTTC
CDR3 protein: CASSSDRSGSYEQYF

V gene: TRBV10-2
clone size: .
J gene: TRBJ2-5
D gene: TRBD2
CDR3 DNA: TGCGCCAGCAGTGAACTAGCGGGGGGGCATGGAGAGACCCAGTACTTC
CDR3 protein: CASSELAGGHGETQYF

V gene: TRBV10-3
clone size: .
J gene: TRBJ1-1
D gene: .
CDR3 DNA: TGTGCCATCACGCGAGACAGACAGGCCACTGAAGCTTTCTTT
CDR3 protein: CAITRDRQATEAFF

V gene: TRBV7-6
clone size: .
J gene: TRBJ1-4
D gene: .
CDR3 DNA: TGTGCCAGCAGCCCCCCATTGGGAGGAAAGGAAGAAAAACTGTTTTTT
CDR3 protein: CASSPPLGGKEEKLFF

V gene: TRBV9
clone size: .
J gene: TRBJ2-7
D gene: TRBD2
CDR3 DNA: TGTGCCAGCAGCGTAGCCGTGACTAGCGGGGACTACGAGCAGTACTTC
CDR3 protein: CASSVAVTSGDYEQYF

V gene: TRBV5-1
clone size: .
J gene: TRBJ2-2
D gene: TRBD1
CDR3 DNA: TGCGCCAGCAGCTTTGCAGGGGGCACCGGGGAGCTGTTTTTT
CDR3 protein: CASSFAGGTGELFF

V gene: TRBV27
clone size: .
J gene: TRBJ2-7
D gene: TRBD1
CDR3 DNA: TGTGCCAGCAGACCCATTAACAGGGGGCCTTACAACGAGCAGTACTTC
CDR3 protein: CASRPINRGPYNEQYF

V gene: TRBV7-3
clone size: .
J gene: TRBJ2-5
D gene: .
CDR3 DNA: TGTGCCAGCAGCCCCCAACGAGAATTGAAAGAGACCCAGTACTTC
CDR3 protein: CASSPQRELKETQYF

V gene: TRBV14
clone size: .
J gene: TRBJ2-5
D gene: TRBD2
CDR3 DNA: TGTGCCAGCAGCCAAGGTCCTAGCGGGGCAGAGACCCAGTACTTC
CDR3 protein: CASSQGPSGAETQYF

V gene: TRBV6-6
clone size: .
J gene: TRBJ2-5
D gene: TRBD1
CDR3 DNA: TGTGCCAGCCAGACGGACAGGGACCAAGAGACCCAGTACTTC
CDR3 protein: CASQTDRDQETQYF

V gene: TRBV5-1
clone size: once
J gene: TRBJ2-3
D gene: TRBD1
CDR3 DNA: TGCGCCAGCAGCTTGGAGGGGGCTCCCGATACGCAGTATTTT
CDR3 protein: CASSLEGAPDTQYF

V gene: TRBV4-1
clone size: .
J gene: TRBJ1-2
D gene: .
CDR3 DNA: TGCGCCAGCAGACTACCGACAGGACCTGCTAACTATGGCTACACCTTC
CDR3 protein: CASRLPTGPANYGYTF

V gene: TRBV4-1
clone size: .
J gene: TRBJ1-3
D gene: TRBD1
CDR3 DNA: TGCGCCAGCAGCCAACCTAAACAGGGGGTGAGAAACACCATATATTTT
CDR3 protein: CASSQPKQGVRNTIYF

V gene: TRBV18
clone size: .
J gene: TRBJ1-4
D gene: TRBD1
CDR3 DNA: TGTGCCAGCTCAGACAGGGTTAATGAAAAACTGTTTTTT
CDR3 protein: CASSDRVNEKLFF